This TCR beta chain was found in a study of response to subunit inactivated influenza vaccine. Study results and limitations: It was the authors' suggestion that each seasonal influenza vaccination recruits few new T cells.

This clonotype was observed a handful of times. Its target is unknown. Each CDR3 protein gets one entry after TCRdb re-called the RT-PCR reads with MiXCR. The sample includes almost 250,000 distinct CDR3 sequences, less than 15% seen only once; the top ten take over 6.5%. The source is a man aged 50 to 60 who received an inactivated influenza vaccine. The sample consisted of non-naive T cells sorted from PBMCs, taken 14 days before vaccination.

The CDR3 nucleotides are TGTGCCAGCATGGACTATAACTCCTACGAGCAGTACTTC. It translates to CASMDYNSYEQYF. V and J are TRBV6-1 and TRBJ2-7; a possible D gene is TRBD2 (6 bases). The CDR3 extends over 13 amino acids. The germline CDR1 and CDR2 sequences are MNHNS and SASEGT. Deletions cut 7 bases from V and 0 bases from J, with 10 bases between.